Listed below are T cell receptor beta chains from one sample, sequenced in a study of metastatic and nonmetastatic thyroid tumors. MiXCR re-clonotyped the PCR reads for TCRdb. This sample has 30,000 to 45,000 clones, with 25% to 30% found just once. Sequencing was carried out using blood. The receptors were sampled from a male donor with papillary thyroid cancer or a benign thyroid nodule (not recorded which). Some clones in this sample may be carry-over from other donors' samples. Each CDR3 is given without its conserved first and last residue.

V,J,CDR3
TRBV27,TRBJ2-1,ASSLSVGGWQF
TRBV20-1,TRBJ2-1,SATSGTSGSYNEQF
TRBV2,TRBJ2-5,ASIHPGYQETQY
TRBV27,TRBJ2-1,ASSPGLADNEQF
TRBV3-1,TRBJ2-4,ASSPRPGGRYYENIQY
TRBV6-4,TRBJ2-3,ASSEQGLQDTQY
TRBV4-2,TRBJ2-1,ASSQQTGNYNEQF
TRBV6-4,TRBJ2-1,ASSEKLEANEQF
TRBV2,TRBJ1-5,ASSETVQGGNQPQH
TRBV6-4,TRBJ2-3,ASSDSLGDTDTQY
TRBV18,TRBJ2-1,ASSPVFEQF
TRBV6-1,TRBJ1-2,ASSQEGYGYT
TRBV11-2,TRBJ2-1,ASSPRWSSSYNEQF
TRBV30,TRBJ2-7,AWSVRVYEQY
TRBV6-4,TRBJ2-2,ASSDSRANTGELF
TRBV2,TRBJ1-2,ASSSGQGYGYT
TRBV29-1,TRBJ2-2,SVAGQVVANTGELF